Given below is one T cell receptor beta chain in context. The sample belongs to a study of blood T cell repertoires in COVID-19. About the research overall: Material from acute and convalescent COVID-19 was sourced from the United States, Italy and Spain. PBMCs, B-cell-depleted T cells, or T cells were the source of the cDNA or gDNA that made up the material.

V lost 3 bases and J 0 bases, leaving 11 bases between the germline ends. Germline V gene data show CDR1 as MDHEN and CDR2 as SYDVKM. This CDR3 region has 16 residues. Participant reports of clinical history set cohort assignment. Original processing methods: Amplification from reference gene primers served as the basis for estimated nucleated cell counts. Profiled with immunoSEQ multiplex PCR; TCRdb holds only in-frame clones, not every one. The V and J calls and clone size are taken from that table; D and trimming were inferred from the DNA. This repertoire shows approximately 200,000 clones, approximately 92% found once; its top ten account for approximately 3.5%.

Sequencing was carried out using PBMCs or T cells enriched from blood (not recorded which). This sequence was found in a woman under 30 in a cohort exposed to, infected with or recovered from COVID-19 (not recorded which). The gene calls are TRBV28 and TRBJ1-4; D remains unclear. The CDR3 is CASSFGSRPTNEKLFF. Here the CDR3 DNA reads TGTGCCAGCAGTTTCGGGTCTCGGCCAACTAATGAAAAACTGTTTTTT.